Following are 9 T cell receptor beta chains from one sample sequenced in a study of Ad26.COV2.S vaccination and SARS-CoV-2 variants. This sample's treatment: approximately 18 received Ad26.COV2.S at low or high dose, single or two shots; several received placebo; per-sample allocation not given. Collection of samples fell on day 63 after the first vaccine or placebo injection. Sequencing used immunoSEQ multiplex PCR; TCRdb keeps in-frame clones, though not all of them. The sample yields about 680,000 clones, roughly 90% seen once. This specimen consisted of peripheral blood, obtained in a trial of Ad26.COV2.S vaccine versus placebo. These TCRs come from a person between 18 and 65 years old who received the Ad26.COV2.S COVID-19 vaccine or a placebo.

On this clone: Other nucleotide sequences in the sample specify the same CDR3. This chain links TRBV11-3 with TRBJ1-1, with D hard to call. Germline V lookup: CDR1 SGHNT, CDR2 YENEEA. V lost 5 bases and J lost 5, with 12 bases in between. This CDR3 has 13 amino acids. The CDR3 is CASSPREGTEAFF. CDR3 coding DNA: TGTGCCAGCAGCCCCCGCGAGGGAACTGAAGCTTTCTTT.

This chain uses TRBV7-2 with TRBJ1-1, with D maybe TRBD1 (5 bases). The CDR3 runs 13 residues. V shed 5 bases and J shed 11 bases, with 18 bases lying between them. Germline lookup yields CDR1 SGHTA and CDR2 FQGNSA. The DNA of the CDR3 is TGTGCCAGCAGCGCAAAAGAGGGGCGGGTTGCTTTCTTT. Amino acids: CASSAKEGRVAFF.

The V and J genes are TRBV2 and TRBJ1-1; D uncertain. The CDR3 contains 11 residues. The V end was cut by 9 bases, the J end by 1 base, with 6 bases between. From germline, CDR1 is SNHLY and CDR2 FYNNEI. CDR3 amino acids: CASTQNTEAFF. The CDR3 nucleotides read TGTGCCAGTACTCAGAACACTGAAGCTTTCTTT.

The V call is TRBV16, the J call TRBJ1-5; D is ambiguous. This CDR3 is 13 amino acids long. CDR1 is KGHSY, CDR2 FQNENV, per germline. The germline V and J ends were trimmed by 3 bases and 3 bases, with 6 bases remaining between them. CDR3 sequence reads: CASSQGINQPQHF. Written as DNA, the CDR3 is TGTGCCAGCAGCCAGGGTATCAATCAGCCCCAGCATTTT.

The chain is built from TRBV6-1 and TRBJ1-6; D not certain. The CDR3 length is 11 residues. CDR1 is MNHNS and CDR2 is SASEGT in the germline V gene. V dropped 6 bases and J dropped 14 bases, with 11 bases sitting between them. The CDR3 DNA follows: TGTGCCAGCAGCTCCCGTTTAACCCTCCACTTT. Its protein product is CASSSRLTLHF.

The V and J genes are TRBV9 and TRBJ1-1; 9 bases are a match to TRBD1. J lost 5 bases, V lost 4 bases, and 6 bases had no gene match. CDR1 is SGDLS and CDR2 is YYNGEE in the germline V gene. CDR3 length equals 14 residues. The CDR3 region is CASSFTGTGTEAFF. For the CDR3, the DNA is TGTGCCAGCAGCTTTACCGGGACAGGGACTGAAGCTTTCTTT.

The chain recombines TRBV5-5 with TRBJ1-6, with unresolved D. Per the germline V gene, CDR1 is SGHKS and CDR2 is YYEKEE (reference sequence). The CDR3 sequence is 14 residues long. The V end lost 0 bases, the J end lost 7 bases, and 8 bases lay between the germline ends. The CDR3 nucleotides are TGTGCCAGCAGCTTGGTATCCGGGAATTCACCCCTCCACTTT. As protein: CASSLVSGNSPLHF.

The chain carries TRBV13 and TRBJ2-2; D perhaps matches TRBD1 (5 bases). V lost 5 bases, J lost 1 base, and 11 bases lay in between. Germline CDR1 reads PRHDT; CDR2 reads FYEKMQ (reference sequence). The CDR3 is 15 amino acids. The CDR3 DNA reads TGTGCCAGCAGCGCCCAGACAGAGAACACCGGGGAGCTGTTTTTT. Its translation: CASSAQTENTGELFF. The variable domain in full, completed from reference TRBV13 and TRBJ2-2, reads AAGVIQSPRHLIKEKRETATLKCYPIPRHDTVYWYQQGPGQDPQFLISFYEKMQSDKGSIPDRFSAQQFSDYHSELNMSSLELGDSALYFCASSAQTENTGELFFGEGSRLTVL.

The genes are TRBV5-1 and TRBJ1-3; 7 positions match TRBD1. Per the germline V gene, CDR1 is SGHRS and CDR2 is YFSETQ. The CDR3 sequence is 14 residues long. V shed 3 bases, J shed 2 bases, and the junction held 2 bases outside the gene matches. The CDR3 bases are TGCGCCAGCAGCTCAGGGGGTACTGGAAACACCATATATTTT. Protein product: CASSSGGTGNTIYF.